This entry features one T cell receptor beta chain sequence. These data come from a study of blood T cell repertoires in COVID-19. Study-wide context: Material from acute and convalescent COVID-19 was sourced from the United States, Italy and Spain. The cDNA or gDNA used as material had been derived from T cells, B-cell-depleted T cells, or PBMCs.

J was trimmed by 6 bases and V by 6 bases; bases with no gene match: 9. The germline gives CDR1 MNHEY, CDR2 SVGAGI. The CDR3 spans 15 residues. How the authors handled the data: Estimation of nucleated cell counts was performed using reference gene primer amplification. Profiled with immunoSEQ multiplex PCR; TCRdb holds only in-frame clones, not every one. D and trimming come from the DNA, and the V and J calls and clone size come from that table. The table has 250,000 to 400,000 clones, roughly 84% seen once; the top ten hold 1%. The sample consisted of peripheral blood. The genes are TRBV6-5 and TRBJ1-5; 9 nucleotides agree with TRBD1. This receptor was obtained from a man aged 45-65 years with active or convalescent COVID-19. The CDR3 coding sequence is TGTGCCAGCAGGGTGACAGGGGGTGTGAGTCAGCCCCAGCATTTT. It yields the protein CASRVTGGVSQPQHF.